Shown below are 28 T cell receptor beta chains from a single sample sequenced in a study of T cell repertoires in cytomegalovirus infection. TCRdb reprocessed the reads with MiXCR, giving one entry per CDR3 protein. The data contain over 150,000 distinct CDR3 sequences, around 20% of them singletons. Material: PBMCs. The source is a human donor in good health (CMV status not recorded). Some clones in this sample may be carry-over from other donors' samples.

The V call is TRBV19, the J call TRBJ2-3, with 9 positions matching TRBD2. Germline V CDR1 and CDR2: LNHDA, SQIVND (reference sequence). Trimming cost V 4 bases and J 2 bases; bases outside gene matches: 4. This CDR3 comprises 15 residues. The CDR3 DNA reads as TGTGCCAGTAGTAAGCTAGCGGGGACCACAGATACGCAGTATTTT. Translating gives CASSKLAGTTDTQYF.

The chain is built from TRBV6-1 and TRBJ2-4; 7 bases line up with TRBD2. The germline V gene has CDR1 MNHNS and CDR2 SASEGT. V dropped 11 bases and J dropped 7; count of bases not matched to a gene: 14. This CDR3 spans 14 amino acids. CDR3 in DNA: TGTGCCCGCATCTCTAGCGGCTACGGGAACATTCAGTACTTC. Translation: CARISSGYGNIQYF.

This chain links TRBV4-1 with TRBJ2-3; 9 bases line up with TRBD2. The V gene's germline CDR1 is MGHRA and CDR2 YSYEKL. The ends lost 4 bases at V and 2 bases at J; junction bases unmatched: 10. There are 17 residues in the CDR3. The CDR3 spells CASSPETSGGFTDTQYF. The CDR3 DNA sequence: TGCGCCAGCAGCCCTGAGACCAGCGGGGGGTTCACAGATACGCAGTATTTT.

The rearrangement uses TRBV29-1 and TRBJ2-2; no reliable D call. The V gene lost 1 base and the J gene lost 1 base, with 7 bases spanning the gap. The CDR3 is made up of 14 amino acids. CDR1 is SQVTM and CDR2 is ANQGSEA in the germline V gene. CDR3 nucleotides: TGCAGCGTTGAAGTGTCCGGGAACACCGGGGAGCTGTTTTTT. It specifies CSVEVSGNTGELFF.

A few counts support this clonotype. The V and J genes are TRBV6-5 and TRBJ1-2; 9 nucleotides align to TRBD1. The CDR3 length is 13 residues. V dropped 2 bases and J dropped 6; count of bases not matched to a gene: 1. Germline CDR1 is MNHEY and CDR2 is SVGAGI. CDR3 in DNA: TGTGCCAGCAGTTACGGACAGGGGAATGGCTACACCTTC. Translation gives CASSYGQGNGYTF.

This chain links TRBV28 with TRBJ2-7, with 11 bases aligning to TRBD2. CDR1 is MDHEN, CDR2 SYDVKM, per germline. The CDR3 consists of 15 residues. Trimming cost V 5 bases and J 1 base; bases outside gene matches: 4. CDR3: CASSTGTSGSYEQYF. CDR3 DNA sequence: TGTGCCAGCAGTACCGGGACTAGCGGTTCCTACGAGCAGTACTTC.

This clonotype was seen ten or more times. CDR3 sequence: CASSLERVGVSGELFF. In DNA, the CDR3 is TGTGCCAGCAGCTTGGAAAGGGTTGGGGTGTCCGGGGAGCTGTTTTTT. The rearrangement uses TRBV7-2 and TRBJ2-2; D gene uncertain. Germline loops: CDR1 SGHTA, CDR2 FQGNSA. The CDR3 contains 16 residues. V was trimmed by 3 bases and J by 6 bases, leaving 17 bases between them. Filled out from reference TRBV7-2 and TRBJ2-2, the complete variable domain reads GAGVSQSPSNKVTEKGKDVELRCDPISGHTALYWYRQSLGQGLEFLIYFQGNSAPDKSGLPSDRFSAERTGGSVSTLTIQRTQQEDSAVYLCASSLERVGVSGELFFGEGSRLTVL.

V usage is TRBV7-2 and J usage is TRBJ2-3, with 9 bases aligning to TRBD1. Per germline, CDR1 SGHTA and CDR2 FQGNSA. Trimming cost V 3 bases and J 6 bases; bases outside gene matches: 4. This CDR3 is built from 14 residues. The CDR3 DNA reads TGTGCCAGCAGCTTCCGGGACAGGGTGGATACGCAGTATTTT. It encodes CASSFRDRVDTQYF.

The V call is TRBV7-2, the J call TRBJ1-5, with D maybe TRBD1 (6 bases). This CDR3 is 15 amino acids long. V lost 5 bases to trimming and J lost 3 bases, with 14 bases between them. In germline, CDR1 is SGHTA, CDR2 FQGNSA. The CDR3 reads CASSRRDITNQPQHF. In nucleotides, the CDR3 is TGTGCCAGCAGCCGCCGGGACATAACCAATCAGCCCCAGCATTTT.

This clonotype turned up a few times. The rearrangement joins TRBV7-9 to TRBJ2-7, with unresolved D. The germline CDR1 and CDR2 sequences are SEHNR and FQNEAQ (reference sequence). The CDR3 extends over 13 amino acids. V was pared by 5 bases and J by 3 bases, with 11 bases between. The CDR3 DNA is TGTGCCAGCAGCCGCGTTGGGTTCTACGAGCAGTACTTC. Translation gives CASSRVGFYEQYF.

In this sample, this clonotype turned up many times. The chain combines TRBV7-2 with TRBJ2-7, with TRBD2 matching 13 bases. In germline, CDR1 is SGHTA, CDR2 FQGNSA. CDR3 size: 16 residues. Trimming at V came to 5 bases and at J to 9 bases, leaving 13 bases not matched to a gene. CDR3 DNA: TGTGCCAGCAGCCCGCTAGGACTAGCGGGAGTTTCAGGGCAGTACTTC. Protein sequence: CASSPLGLAGVSGQYF.

This clonotype has only a few counts. The chain is built from TRBV5-6 and TRBJ2-2, with D unresolved. From germline, CDR1 is SGHDT and CDR2 YYEEEE. The CDR3 runs to 16 residues. Trimming cost V 4 bases and J 7 bases, with 20 bases left between them. The CDR3 sequence is CASSENMMRWYGELFF. Here the CDR3 DNA reads TGTGCCAGCAGCGAAAACATGATGAGGTGGTACGGGGAGCTGTTTTTT.

The chain uses TRBV28 and TRBJ2-3; 8 nucleotides agree with TRBD2. The CDR3 totals 15 residues. V lost 4 bases and J lost 0; bases outside the gene matches: 3. Germline CDR1 reads MDHEN; CDR2 reads SYDVKM. CDR3 nucleotides: TGTGCCAGCAGTTCGGGACTAGTGAGCACAGATACGCAGTATTTT. Amino acids: CASSSGLVSTDTQYF. The entire variable domain, with the rest obtained from reference TRBV28 and TRBJ2-3, is as follows: DVKVTQSSRYLVKRTGEKVFLECVQDMDHENMFWYRQDPGLGLRLIYFSYDVKMKEKGDIPEGYSVSREKKERFSLILESASTNQTSMYLCASSSGLVSTDTQYFGPGTRLTVL.

V usage is TRBV5-6 and J usage is TRBJ1-1, with a weak D call TRBD1 (5 bases). The CDR3 loop spans 13 amino acids. Per germline, CDR1 SGHDT and CDR2 YYEEEE. Trimming pared 0 bases from V and 7 bases from J, leaving 10 bases between. For the CDR3, the DNA is TGTGCCAGCAGCTTGGGGGGTAGGGGTGAAGCTTTCTTT. Translation: CASSLGGRGEAFF.

CDR3 in amino acids: CASSLPEKGTGGHNEQFF. The CDR3 nucleotides read TGTGCCAGCAGCTTACCCGAGAAGGGGACAGGGGGCCACAATGAGCAGTTCTTC. The genes are TRBV7-9 and TRBJ2-1; 12 bases agree with TRBD1. The CDR3 is 18 residues long. Trimming cost V 2 bases and J 5 bases; bases outside gene matches: 10. Germline V gene lookup returns CDR1 SEHNR and CDR2 FQNEAQ (reference sequence).

The chain uses TRBV4-1 and TRBJ2-1, with D perhaps TRBD1 or TRBD2 (7 bases each). Germline CDR1 MGHRA, CDR2 YSYEKL. This CDR3 has 14 amino acids. V was cut by 3 bases and J by 7 bases, with 13 bases left in between. CDR3 loop: CASSHPGGGNEQFF. In DNA form, the CDR3 reads TGCGCCAGCAGCCACCCAGGGGGGGGGAATGAGCAGTTCTTC.

This clonotype was observed a few times. This chain links TRBV6-6 with TRBJ1-5; 8 nucleotides agree with TRBD1. The CDR3 sequence is 14 residues long. Looked up from germline, CDR1 is MNHNY and CDR2 is SVGAGI (reference sequence). V was pared by 5 bases and J by 5 bases, with 5 bases of the junction left unmatched. As DNA, the CDR3 is TGTGCCAGCAGTCCTTGGACAGGGCATCAGCCCCAGCATTTT. Its protein is CASSPWTGHQPQHF.

This clonotype was counted at least ten times. This chain uses TRBV7-2 with TRBJ2-1; D is unresolved. Deletions cut 5 bases from V and 0 bases from J, with 8 bases between. Germline values: CDR1 SGHTA, CDR2 FQGNSA. CDR3 length: 14 amino acids. CDR3 residues: CASSPEYSYNEQFF. CDR3 in DNA: TGTGCCAGCAGCCCGGAATACTCCTACAATGAGCAGTTCTTC.

The rearrangement links TRBV6-1 to TRBJ1-2, with D hard to call. This CDR3 is 13 amino acids long. The V end was cut by 7 bases, the J end by 6 bases, with 15 bases between. Per germline, CDR1 MNHNS and CDR2 SASEGT. The CDR3 sequence is CASTSIPVDGYTF. The CDR3 DNA sequence: TGTGCCAGCACCTCGATCCCCGTCGATGGCTACACCTTC.

The chain joins TRBV4-1 to TRBJ1-3; the D is unclear. The CDR3 consists of 17 residues. From germline, CDR1 is MGHRA and CDR2 YSYEKL. The CDR3 DNA follows: TGCGCGAAACGAGCAGGCTCTTTCTCAATCTCTGGAAACACCATATATTTT. This encodes CAKRAGSFSISGNTIYF.

There are a few counts of this clonotype. The chain joins TRBV28 to TRBJ1-3; 7 bases line up with TRBD1. V shed 6 bases, J shed 4 bases, and the junction held 9 bases outside the gene matches. The CDR3 runs 15 residues. In germline, CDR1 is MDHEN, CDR2 SYDVKM. The CDR3 loop reads CASSYGTARGNTIYF. CDR3 coding DNA: TGTGCCAGCAGCTATGGGACAGCTCGAGGAAACACCATATATTTT.

The sample holds many counts of this clonotype. V and J are TRBV6-5 and TRBJ2-6; no definite D call. Trimming removed 8 bases from V and 0 bases from J, with 11 bases in between. The CDR3 totals 15 residues. Germline values: CDR1 MNHEY, CDR2 SVGAGI. The CDR3 loop is CASSLVSSGANVLTF. In DNA form, the CDR3 reads TGTGCCAGCTCCTTAGTGAGCTCTGGGGCCAACGTCCTGACTTTC.

This clonotype was seen only a few times. The rearrangement joins TRBV28 to TRBJ2-5, with D maybe TRBD1 (6 bases). V lost 4 bases, J lost 1 base, and 22 bases lay in between. CDR3 length equals 18 residues. Germline V gives CDR1 MDHEN, CDR2 SYDVKM. The CDR3 nucleotides are TGTGCCAGCAGTTCTGGTATGCCGTGGGACACCGGCCAAGAGACCCAGTACTTC. Translated: CASSSGMPWDTGQETQYF.

This chain uses TRBV9 with TRBJ1-4; D call uncertain. With 0 bases removed from V and 7 bases from J, the gap between germline ends came to 16 bases. This CDR3 contains 16 residues. Germline V CDR1 and CDR2: SGDLS, YYNGEE. In DNA form, the CDR3 reads TGTGCCAGCAGCGTAGCCCCGGGTTTAGTAGGTGAAAAACTGTTTTTT. Translation: CASSVAPGLVGEKLFF.

This clonotype came up a few times. The CDR3 protein is CASVSSGANVLTF. The CDR3 DNA reads TGTGCCAGCGTTAGCTCTGGGGCCAACGTCCTGACTTTC. The chain uses TRBV28 and TRBJ2-6, with D hard to call. Germline values: CDR1 MDHEN, CDR2 SYDVKM. The CDR3 runs to 13 residues. V lost 8 bases, J lost 0 bases, and 5 bases lay in between.

V is TRBV3-1 and J is TRBJ2-5, with 7 bases aligning to TRBD2. The V and J ends lost 7 bases and 1 base, in that order; junction bases with no gene match: 3. There are 13 residues in the CDR3. Germline V gives CDR1 LGHDT, CDR2 YNNKEL (reference sequence). As DNA, the CDR3 is TGTGCCAGCAAAGTAGCGGGCCAAGAGACCCAGTACTTC. Its translation is CASKVAGQETQYF.

This clonotype was detected a few times. The chain employs TRBV11-2 and TRBJ1-1; no firm D call. The CDR3 contains 15 residues. The germline gives CDR1 SGHAT, CDR2 FQNNGV. Trimming removed 0 bases at V and 1 base at J, with 9 bases between. CDR3 loop: CASSLDQAPNTEAFF. DNA of the CDR3: TGTGCCAGCAGCTTAGATCAGGCTCCGAACACTGAAGCTTTCTTT. Full variable domain (rest looked up from reference TRBV11-2 and TRBJ1-1): EAGVAQSPRYKIIEKRQSVAFWCNPISGHATLYWYQQILGQGPKLLIQFQNNGVVDDSQLPKDRFSAERLKGVDSTLKIQPAKLEDSAVYLCASSLDQAPNTEAFFGQGTRLTVV.

Only a few counts were recorded for this clonotype. The chain carries TRBV28 and TRBJ2-7; D is possibly TRBD2 (6 bases). V lost 5 bases to trimming and J lost 2 bases, with 16 bases between them. From germline, CDR1 is MDHEN and CDR2 SYDVKM. CDR3 length equals 15 residues. The CDR3 nucleotides are TGTGCCAGCAGTCCTTTTAGCGGACCAACCTACGAGCAGTACTTC. This encodes CASSPFSGPTYEQYF.